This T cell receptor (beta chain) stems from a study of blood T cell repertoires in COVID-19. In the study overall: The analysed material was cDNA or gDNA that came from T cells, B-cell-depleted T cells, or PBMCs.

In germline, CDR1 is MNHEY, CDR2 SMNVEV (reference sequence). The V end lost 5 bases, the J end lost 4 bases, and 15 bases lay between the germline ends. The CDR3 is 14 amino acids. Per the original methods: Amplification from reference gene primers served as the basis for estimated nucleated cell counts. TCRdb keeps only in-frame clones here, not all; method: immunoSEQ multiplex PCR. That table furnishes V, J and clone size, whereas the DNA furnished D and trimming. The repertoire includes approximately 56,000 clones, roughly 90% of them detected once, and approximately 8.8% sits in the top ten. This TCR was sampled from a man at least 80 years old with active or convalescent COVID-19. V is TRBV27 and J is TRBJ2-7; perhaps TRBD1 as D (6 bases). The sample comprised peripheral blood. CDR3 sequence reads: CASSPSSQGYEQYF. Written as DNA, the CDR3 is TGTGCCAGCAGTCCCTCATCACAGGGTTACGAGCAGTACTTC.